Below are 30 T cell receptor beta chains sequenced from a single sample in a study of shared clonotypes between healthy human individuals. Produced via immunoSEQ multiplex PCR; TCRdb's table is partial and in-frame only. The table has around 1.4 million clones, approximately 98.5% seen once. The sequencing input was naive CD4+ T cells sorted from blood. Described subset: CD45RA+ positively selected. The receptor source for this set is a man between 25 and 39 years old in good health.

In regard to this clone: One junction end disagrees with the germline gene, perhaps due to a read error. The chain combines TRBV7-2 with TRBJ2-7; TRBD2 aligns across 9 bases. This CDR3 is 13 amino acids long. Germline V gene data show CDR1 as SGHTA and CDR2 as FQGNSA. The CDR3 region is CASSSTTSGKRDF. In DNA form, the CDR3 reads TGTGCCAGCAGCTCAACGACTAGCGGCAAGAGAGACTTC.

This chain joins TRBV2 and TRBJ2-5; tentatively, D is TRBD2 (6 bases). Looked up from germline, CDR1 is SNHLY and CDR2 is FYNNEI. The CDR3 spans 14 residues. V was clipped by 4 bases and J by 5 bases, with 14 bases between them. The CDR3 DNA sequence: TGTGCCAGCAGTGCCGCGGGGCTGGCGGAGACCCAGTACTTC. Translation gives CASSAAGLAETQYF.

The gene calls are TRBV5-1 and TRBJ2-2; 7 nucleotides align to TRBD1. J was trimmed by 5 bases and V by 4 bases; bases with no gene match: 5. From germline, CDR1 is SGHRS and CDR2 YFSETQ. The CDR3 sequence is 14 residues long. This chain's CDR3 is CASSAPGQTGELFF. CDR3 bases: TGCGCCAGCAGCGCCCCGGGACAGACCGGGGAGCTGTTTTTT.

The CDR3 here is CASRDKLHYEQYF. Here the CDR3 DNA reads TGTGCCAGTAGGGACAAGCTACACTACGAGCAGTACTTC. The V and J genes are TRBV19 and TRBJ2-7, with D tentatively TRBD1 (5 bases). The CDR3 is 13 residues long. CDR1 and CDR2 from the germline V gene are LNHDA and SQIVND (reference sequence). Trimming took off 6 bases at V and 3 bases at J, with 12 bases between the two ends.

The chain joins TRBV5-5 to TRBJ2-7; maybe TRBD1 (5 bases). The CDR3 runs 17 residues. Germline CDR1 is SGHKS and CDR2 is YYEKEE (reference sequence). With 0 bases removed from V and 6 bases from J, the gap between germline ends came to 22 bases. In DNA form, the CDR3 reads TGTGCCAGCAGCTTGGCATACCCCGTCAAGGGGTTCGGCGAGCAGTACTTC. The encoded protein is CASSLAYPVKGFGEQYF.

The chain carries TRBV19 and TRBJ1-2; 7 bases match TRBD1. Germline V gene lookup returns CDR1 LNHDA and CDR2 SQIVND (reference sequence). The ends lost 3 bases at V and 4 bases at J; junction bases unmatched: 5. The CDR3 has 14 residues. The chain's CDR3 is CASSMRQGIYGYTF. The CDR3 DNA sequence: TGTGCCAGTAGTATGCGACAGGGAATCTATGGCTACACCTTC.

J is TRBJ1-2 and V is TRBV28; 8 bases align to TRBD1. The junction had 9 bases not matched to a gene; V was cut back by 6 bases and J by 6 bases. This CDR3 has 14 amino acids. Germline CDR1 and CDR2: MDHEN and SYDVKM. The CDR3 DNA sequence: TGTGCCAGCAGCTACCCCGGACAGGGCGATGGCTACACCTTC. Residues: CASSYPGQGDGYTF.

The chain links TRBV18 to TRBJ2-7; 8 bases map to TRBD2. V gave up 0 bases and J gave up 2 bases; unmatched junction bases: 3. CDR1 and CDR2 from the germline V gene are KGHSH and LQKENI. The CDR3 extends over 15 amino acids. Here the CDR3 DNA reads TGTGCCAGCTCACCACCACTAGCGGTCCCCTACGAGCAGTACTTC. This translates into CASSPPLAVPYEQYF.

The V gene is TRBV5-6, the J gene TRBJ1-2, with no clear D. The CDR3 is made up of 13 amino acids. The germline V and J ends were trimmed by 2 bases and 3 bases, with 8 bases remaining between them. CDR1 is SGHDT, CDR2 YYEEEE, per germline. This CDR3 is CASSFGEDYGYTF. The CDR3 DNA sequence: TGTGCCAGCAGCTTTGGGGAGGACTATGGCTACACCTTC.

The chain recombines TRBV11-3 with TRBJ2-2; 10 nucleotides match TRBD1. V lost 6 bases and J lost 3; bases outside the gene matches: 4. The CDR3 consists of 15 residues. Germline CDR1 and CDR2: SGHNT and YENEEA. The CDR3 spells CASSPGTGDTGELFF. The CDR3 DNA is TGTGCCAGCAGTCCCGGGACAGGGGACACCGGGGAGCTGTTTTTT.

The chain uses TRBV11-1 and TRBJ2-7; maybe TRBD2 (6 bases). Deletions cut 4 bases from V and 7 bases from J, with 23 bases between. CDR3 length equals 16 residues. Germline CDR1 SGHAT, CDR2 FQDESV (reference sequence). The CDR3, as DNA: TGTGCCAGCAGCTCCCTGGGACTCCCTGGCGAGGGTGAGCAGTACTTC. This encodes CASSSLGLPGEGEQYF.

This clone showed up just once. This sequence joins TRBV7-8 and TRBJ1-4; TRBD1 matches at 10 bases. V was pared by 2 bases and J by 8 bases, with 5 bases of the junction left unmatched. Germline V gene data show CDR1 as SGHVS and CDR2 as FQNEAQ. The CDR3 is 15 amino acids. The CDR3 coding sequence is TGTGCCAGCAGCTTATCCGGGACAGGGGTCGAAAAACTGTTTTTT. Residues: CASSLSGTGVEKLFF.

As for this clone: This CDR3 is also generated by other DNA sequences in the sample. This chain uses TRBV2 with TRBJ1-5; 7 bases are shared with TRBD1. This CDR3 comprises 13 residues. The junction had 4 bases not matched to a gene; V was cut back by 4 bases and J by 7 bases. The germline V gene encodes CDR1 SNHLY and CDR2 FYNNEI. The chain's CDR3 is CASSGQGGQPQHF. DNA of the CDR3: TGTGCCAGCAGTGGACAGGGCGGGCAGCCCCAGCATTTT.

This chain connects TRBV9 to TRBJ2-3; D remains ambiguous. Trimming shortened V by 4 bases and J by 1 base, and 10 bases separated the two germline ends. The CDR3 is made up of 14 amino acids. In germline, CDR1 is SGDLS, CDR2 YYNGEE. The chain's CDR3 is CASSPSPGTDTQYF. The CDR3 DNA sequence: TGTGCCAGCAGCCCCAGTCCCGGCACAGATACGCAGTATTTT.

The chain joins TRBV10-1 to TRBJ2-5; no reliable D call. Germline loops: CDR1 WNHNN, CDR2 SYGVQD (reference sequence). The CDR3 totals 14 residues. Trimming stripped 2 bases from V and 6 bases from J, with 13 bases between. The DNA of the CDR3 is TGCGCCAGCAGTGAGAGCCGTTACGGAAAGACCCAGTACTTC. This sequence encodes CASSESRYGKTQYF.

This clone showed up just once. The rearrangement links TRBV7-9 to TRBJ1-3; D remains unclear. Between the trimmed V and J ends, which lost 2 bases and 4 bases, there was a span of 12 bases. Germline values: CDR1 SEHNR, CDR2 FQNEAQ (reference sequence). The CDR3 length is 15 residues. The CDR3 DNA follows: TGTGCCAGCAGCTTATTTTTGCGGGTCGGAAACACCATATATTTT. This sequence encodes CASSLFLRVGNTIYF.

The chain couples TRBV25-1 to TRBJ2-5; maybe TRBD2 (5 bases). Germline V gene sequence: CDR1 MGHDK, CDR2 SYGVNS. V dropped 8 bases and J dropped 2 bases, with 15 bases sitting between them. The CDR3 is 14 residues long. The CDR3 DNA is TGTGCCAGCGGAAACCAACTAGGTCAAGAGACCCAGTACTTC. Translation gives CASGNQLGQETQYF.

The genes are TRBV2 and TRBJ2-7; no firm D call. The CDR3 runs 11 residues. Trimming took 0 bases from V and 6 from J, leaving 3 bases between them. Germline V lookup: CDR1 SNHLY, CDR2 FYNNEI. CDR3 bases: TGTGCCAGCAGTGAAGCCGCCGAGCAGTACTTC. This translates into CASSEAAEQYF.

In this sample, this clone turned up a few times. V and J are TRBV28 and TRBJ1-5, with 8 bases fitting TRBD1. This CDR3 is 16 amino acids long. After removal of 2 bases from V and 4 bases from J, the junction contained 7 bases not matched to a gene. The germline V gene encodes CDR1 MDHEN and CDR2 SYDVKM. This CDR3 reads CASSLITGGKNQPQHF. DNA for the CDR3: TGTGCCAGCAGTTTAATCACAGGGGGAAAAAATCAGCCCCAGCATTTT.

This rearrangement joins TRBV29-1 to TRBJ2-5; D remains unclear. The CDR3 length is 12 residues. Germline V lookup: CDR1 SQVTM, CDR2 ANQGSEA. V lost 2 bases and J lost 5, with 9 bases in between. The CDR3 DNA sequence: TGCAGCGTTGAATTCTTAACCGAGACCCAGTACTTC. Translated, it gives CSVEFLTETQYF. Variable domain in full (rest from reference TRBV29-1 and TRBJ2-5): SAVISQKPSRDICQRGTSLTIQCQVDSQVTMMFWYRQQPGQSLTLIATANQGSEATYESGFVIDKFPISRPNLTFSTLTVSNMSPEDSSIYLCSVEFLTETQYFGPGTRLLVL.

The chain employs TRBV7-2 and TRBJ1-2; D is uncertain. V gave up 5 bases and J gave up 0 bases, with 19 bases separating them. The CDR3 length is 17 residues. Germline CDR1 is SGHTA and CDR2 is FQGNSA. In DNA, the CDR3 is TGTGCCAGCAGCCCCCCGTTTGGGCAATGGGCTAACTATGGCTACACCTTC. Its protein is CASSPPFGQWANYGYTF. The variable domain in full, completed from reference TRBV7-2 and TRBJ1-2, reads GAGVSQSPSNKVTEKGKDVELRCDPISGHTALYWYRQSLGQGLEFLIYFQGNSAPDKSGLPSDRFSAERTGGSVSTLTIQRTQQEDSAVYLCASSPPFGQWANYGYTFGSGTRLTVV.

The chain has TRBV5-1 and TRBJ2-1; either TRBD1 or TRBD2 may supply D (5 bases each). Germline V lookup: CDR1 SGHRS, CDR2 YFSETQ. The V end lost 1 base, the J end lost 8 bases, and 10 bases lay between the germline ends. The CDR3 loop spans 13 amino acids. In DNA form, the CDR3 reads TGCGCCAGCAGCTTGTCAGGGACCCATGAGCAGTTCTTC. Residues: CASSLSGTHEQFF.

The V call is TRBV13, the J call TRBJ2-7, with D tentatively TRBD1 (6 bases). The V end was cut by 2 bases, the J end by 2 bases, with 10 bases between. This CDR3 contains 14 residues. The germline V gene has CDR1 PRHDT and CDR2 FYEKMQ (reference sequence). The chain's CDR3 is CASSLLAGAYEQYF. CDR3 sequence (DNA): TGTGCCAGCAGCTTACTTGCAGGGGCCTACGAGCAGTACTTC.

The DNA for the CDR3 is TGTGCCAGCAGCTTAGGACAGTCCCGCAATCAGCCCCAGCATTTT. This sequence encodes CASSLGQSRNQPQHF. The chain employs TRBV7-2 and TRBJ1-5; a weak D match, TRBD1 (5 bases). CDR1 and CDR2 (germline): SGHTA, FQGNSA. This CDR3 spans 15 amino acids. V was shortened by 1 base and J by 2 bases, with 9 bases between the two germline ends.

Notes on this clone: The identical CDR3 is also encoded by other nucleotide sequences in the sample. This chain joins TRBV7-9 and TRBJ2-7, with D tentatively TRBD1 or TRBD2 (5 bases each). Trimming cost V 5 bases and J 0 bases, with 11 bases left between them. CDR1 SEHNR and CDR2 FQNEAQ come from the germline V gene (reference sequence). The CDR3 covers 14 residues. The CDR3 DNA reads TGTGCCAGCAGCCGGGACCGAAACTCCTACGAGCAGTACTTC. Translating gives CASSRDRNSYEQYF.

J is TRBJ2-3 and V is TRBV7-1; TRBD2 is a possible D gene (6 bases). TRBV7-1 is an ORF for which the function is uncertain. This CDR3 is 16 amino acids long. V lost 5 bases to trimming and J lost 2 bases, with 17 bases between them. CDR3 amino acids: CASSPGVGYPTDTQYF. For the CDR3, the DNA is TGTGCCAGCAGCCCGGGAGTAGGGTATCCCACAGATACGCAGTATTTT.

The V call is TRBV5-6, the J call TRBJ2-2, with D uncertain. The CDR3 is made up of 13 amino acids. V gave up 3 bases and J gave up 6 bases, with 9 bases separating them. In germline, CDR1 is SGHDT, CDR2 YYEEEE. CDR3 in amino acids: CASSSTFAGELFF. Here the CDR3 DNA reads TGTGCCAGCAGCTCGACCTTTGCCGGGGAGCTGTTTTTT.

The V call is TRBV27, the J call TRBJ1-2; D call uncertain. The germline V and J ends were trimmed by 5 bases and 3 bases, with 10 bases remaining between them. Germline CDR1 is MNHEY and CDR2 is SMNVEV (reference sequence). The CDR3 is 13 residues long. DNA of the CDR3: TGTGCCAGCAGTCGCGTAGGCCACTATGGCTACACCTTC. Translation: CASSRVGHYGYTF.

Here the CDR3 reads CASKPDGPNNEQFF. CDR3 nucleotides: TGTGCCAGCAAACCGGACGGACCGAACAATGAGCAGTTCTTC. V is TRBV2 and J is TRBJ2-1, with unresolved D. This CDR3 is built from 14 residues. With 7 bases removed from V and 5 bases from J, the gap between germline ends came to 15 bases. Germline CDR1 and CDR2: SNHLY and FYNNEI.

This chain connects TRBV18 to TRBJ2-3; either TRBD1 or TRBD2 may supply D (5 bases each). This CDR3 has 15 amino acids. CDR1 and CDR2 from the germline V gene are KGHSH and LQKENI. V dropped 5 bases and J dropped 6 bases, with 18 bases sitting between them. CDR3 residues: CASSSPGRSRDTQYF. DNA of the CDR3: TGTGCCAGCTCATCTCCGGGACGGTCGAGGGATACGCAGTATTTT.